The 15 T cell receptor beta chains given below trace back to one sample, sequenced in a study of human T cells and chemical hapten exposure. TCRdb re-derived calls from the RACE reads in MiXCR, one entry per CDR3 protein. The sample lists approximately 68,000 distinct CDR3 sequences, 7.5% to 9.5% occurring once. Time point here: patch test 2, 6 weeks after DPC sensitization. Described treatment: therapeutic diphenylcyclopropenone sensitization with weekly scalp DPC. This material consisted of whole blood, taken in connection with sensitization to the hapten diphenylcyclopropenone (DPC). The receptors derive from a woman aged 45-65 years with alopecia areata. Some clones in this sample may be carry-over from other donors' samples.

The V and J genes are TRBV7-6 and TRBJ1-2; D is perhaps TRBD1 (5 bases). Deletions cut 0 bases from V and 8 bases from J, with 7 bases between. CDR3 length: 12 residues. The germline CDR1 and CDR2 sequences are SGHVS and FNYEAQ. As DNA, the CDR3 is TGTGCCAGCAGCTTAGCAGGGGACGGCTACACCTTC. This codes for CASSLAGDGYTF.

This clonotype has just a few counts. The DNA of the CDR3 is TGTGCCAGCAGCTTAGGCCCGGCCGAGGAGCAGTACTTC. This gives the protein CASSLGPAEEQYF. The genes are TRBV13 and TRBJ2-7; D unresolved. V shed 0 bases and J shed 7 bases, with 10 bases lying between them. Germline V gene sequence: CDR1 PRHDT, CDR2 FYEKMQ (reference sequence). The CDR3 extends over 13 amino acids.

This clonotype showed up just a few times. V is TRBV19 and J is TRBJ1-5; D remains ambiguous. This CDR3 is 16 amino acids long. Germline V gives CDR1 LNHDA, CDR2 SQIVND (reference sequence). Trimming took off 2 bases at V and 1 base at J, with 12 bases between the two ends. The CDR3 spells CASSIRRVESNQPQHF. As DNA, the CDR3 is TGTGCCAGTAGTATACGTCGTGTAGAGAGCAATCAGCCCCAGCATTTT. Drawing the rest from reference TRBV19 and TRBJ1-5, the complete variable domain is DGGITQSPKYLFRKEGQNVTLSCEQNLNHDAMYWYRQDPGQGLRLIYYSQIVNDFQKGDIAEGYSVSREKKESFPLTVTSAQKNPTAFYLCASSIRRVESNQPQHFGDGTRLSIL.

This chain connects TRBV15 to TRBJ2-1; 11 bases fit TRBD2. Germline values: CDR1 LNHNV, CDR2 YYDKDF (reference sequence). The CDR3 length is 15 residues. With V trimmed by 6 bases and J by 2 bases, 3 bases remained unmatched. In nucleotides, the CDR3 is TGTGCCACCAGTGAACTAGCGGGAGCCTACAATGAGCAGTTCTTC. Amino acid sequence: CATSELAGAYNEQFF.

V usage is TRBV5-5 and J usage is TRBJ2-1, with D perhaps assigned TRBD1 or TRBD2 (5 bases each). Trimming removed 3 bases at V and 4 bases at J, with 14 bases between. Germline lookup yields CDR1 SGHKS and CDR2 YYEKEE (reference sequence). The CDR3 extends over 15 amino acids. Here the CDR3 DNA reads TGTGCCAGCAGCTCCGGGGCCAACCCTTACAATGAGCAGTTCTTC. Protein product: CASSSGANPYNEQFF.

To note about this clonotype: This sequence may be a read error, since a much larger clone differs from it by one base. The V call is TRBV5-1, the J call TRBJ2-4; D possibly corresponds to TRBD2 (5 bases). V lost 5 bases to trimming and J lost 1 base, with 10 bases between them. Germline CDR1 reads SGHRS; CDR2 reads YFSETQ. The CDR3 covers 14 residues. Here the CDR3 DNA reads TGCGCCAGCAGATTATCGGGGGCCAAAAACATTCAGTACTTC. Its protein is CASRLSGAKNIQYF.

This clonotype was seen at least ten times. This chain joins TRBV7-8 and TRBJ2-1; 10 bases are a match to TRBD1. Losses at the gene ends were 5 bases for V and 9 bases for J; bases not matched to a gene: 10. The CDR3 has 15 amino acids. CDR1 and CDR2 from the germline V gene are SGHVS and FQNEAQ. The CDR3 sequence: CASSPRQGAGGEQFF. The CDR3 DNA sequence: TGTGCCAGCAGCCCAAGACAGGGGGCGGGAGGTGAGCAGTTCTTC.

This clonotype was recorded at least ten times. Here the CDR3 reads CSASSGTRYEQYF. The DNA of the CDR3 is TGCAGTGCTAGCAGCGGGACGCGCTACGAGCAGTACTTC. This chain uses TRBV20-1 with TRBJ2-7, with 7 positions matching TRBD2. CDR3 length: 13 amino acids. V shed 3 bases, J shed 3 bases, and the junction held 5 bases outside the gene matches. Germline V lookup: CDR1 DFQATT, CDR2 SNEGSKA (reference sequence).

At least ten counts were recorded for this clonotype. The J gene is TRBJ2-2, the V gene TRBV19; 9 bases fit TRBD1. V dropped 4 bases and J dropped 6; count of bases not matched to a gene: 3. Germline assignment: CDR1 LNHDA and CDR2 SQIVND (reference sequence). This CDR3 has 14 amino acids. CDR3 DNA sequence: TGTGCCAGTAGTACGCACAGGGGGCCCGGGGAGCTGTTTTTT. Its protein product is CASSTHRGPGELFF.

This clonotype was counted only a few times. J is TRBJ2-7 and V is TRBV7-2; TRBD2 matches 8 bases. Germline V gene sequence: CDR1 SGHTA, CDR2 FQGNSA. CDR3 length: 14 amino acids. The J segment lost 7 bases and the V segment lost 5 bases, leaving 10 bases of the junction unmatched. CDR3 DNA sequence: TGTGCCAGCAGCCGGGGGGGCGGCTCGTGGGAGCAGTACTTC. Residues: CASSRGGGSWEQYF.

Only a few counts were recorded for this clonotype. The gene calls are TRBV29-1 and TRBJ2-3; TRBD1 aligns across 9 bases. Trimming took 7 bases from V and 6 from J; bases not matched to a gene: 14. The CDR3 has 15 amino acids. The germline V gene has CDR1 SQVTM and CDR2 ANQGSEA. For the CDR3, the DNA is TGCAGCGCTAGGAGGGACAGGGACTTCACGGATACGCAGTATTTT. Protein product: CSARRDRDFTDTQYF.

This clonotype was seen only a few times. The rearrangement links TRBV15 to TRBJ1-5; D is uncertain. This CDR3 has 14 amino acids. V lost 1 base to trimming and J lost 9 bases, with 13 bases between them. CDR1 and CDR2 from the germline V gene are LNHNV and YYDKDF (reference sequence). CDR3 DNA: TGTGCCACCAGCAGAGGAGACACCGGACTGCCCCAGCATTTT. Its translation: CATSRGDTGLPQHF.

The table lists this clonotype with many counts. The chain employs TRBV12-3 or TRBV12-4 and TRBJ2-1; TRBD2 matches 11 bases. This CDR3 region has 14 residues. Germline trimming cut 4 bases from V and 6 bases from J; bases unmatched to any gene: 2. This CDR3 is CASSYSGGANEQFF. DNA for the CDR3: TGTGCCAGCAGTTATAGCGGGGGGGCCAATGAGCAGTTCTTC.

This clonotype was detected a few times. The chain recombines TRBV7-2 with TRBJ2-7; the D is unclear. The CDR3 covers 12 residues. V was pared by 0 bases and J by 5 bases, with 5 bases between. In germline, CDR1 is SGHTA, CDR2 FQGNSA. The CDR3 loop reads CASSLARHEQYF. The CDR3 DNA sequence: TGTGCCAGCAGCTTAGCTCGCCACGAGCAGTACTTC.

The chain is built from TRBV5-1 and TRBJ2-6; weak D call: TRBD1 (5 bases). V was shortened by 3 bases and J by 0 bases, with 10 bases between the two germline ends. This CDR3 comprises 16 residues. Germline-derived CDR1 and CDR2 are SGHRS and YFSETQ. CDR3 protein: CASSSTVYSGANVLTF. The CDR3 DNA is TGCGCCAGCAGCTCGACAGTTTACTCTGGGGCCAACGTCCTGACTTTC.